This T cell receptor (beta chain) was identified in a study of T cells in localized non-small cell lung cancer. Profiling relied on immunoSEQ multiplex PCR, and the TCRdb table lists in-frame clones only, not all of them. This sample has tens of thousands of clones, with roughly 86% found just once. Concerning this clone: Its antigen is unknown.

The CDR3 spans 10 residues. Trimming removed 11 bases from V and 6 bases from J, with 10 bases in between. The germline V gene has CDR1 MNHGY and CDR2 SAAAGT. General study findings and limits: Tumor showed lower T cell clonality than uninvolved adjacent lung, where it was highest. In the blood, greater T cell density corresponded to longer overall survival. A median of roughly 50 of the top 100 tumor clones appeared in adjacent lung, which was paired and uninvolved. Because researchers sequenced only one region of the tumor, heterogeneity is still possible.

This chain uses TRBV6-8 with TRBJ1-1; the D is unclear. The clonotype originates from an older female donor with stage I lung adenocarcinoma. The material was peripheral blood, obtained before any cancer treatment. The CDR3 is CAFGKAEAFF. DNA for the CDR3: TGTGCCTTCGGGAAAGCTGAAGCTTTCTTT.